This T cell receptor beta chain was sequenced during a study of blood T cell repertoires in COVID-19. Study-level background: COVID-19 samples collected from the United States, Italy and Spain covered acute and convalescent phases.

Germline trimming cut 4 bases from V and 7 bases from J; bases unmatched to any gene: 6. This CDR3 is 13 amino acids long. Germline V gene lookup returns CDR1 MNHEY and CDR2 SVGAGI. In the authors' methods: Nucleated cell number was recorded as an estimate derived from reference gene primer amplification. Repertoires were generated with immunoSEQ multiplex PCR, while TCRdb's copy carries only in-frame clones and drops some. V and J calls and clone size come straight from that table; D and trimming were deduced from the DNA. In the table there are about 83,000 clones, around three quarters of which are singletons.

The sample was peripheral blood. The TCR sequence derives from a woman older than 75 with active or convalescent COVID-19. This sequence joins TRBV6-5 and TRBJ2-7; 8 nucleotides match TRBD1. CDR3 in amino acids: CASSFQDREEQYF. CDR3 nucleotides: TGTGCCAGCAGTTTCCAGGACAGGGAAGAGCAGTACTTC.